This T cell receptor beta chain was recorded in a study of shared T cell receptors in the human thymus. V gave up 2 bases and J gave up 9 bases; unmatched junction bases: 21. There are 20 residues in the CDR3. The germline gives CDR1 LGHNA, CDR2 YNFKEQ. Sequencing was performed with immunoSEQ multiplex PCR; in TCRdb, only in-frame clones are kept and a portion is missing. The sample has roughly 700,000 clones, roughly 90% seen once; the top ten hold 0.01%. These data also featured in a second study, about human thymus T cells. This second study notes: Having surgery to correct congenital heart defects, healthy Finnish infants acted as the donors. Obtained as resections during corrective heart surgery, the thymus tissue was then studied. Thymic and blood repertoires showed apparently biased V and J gene usage. What related research reported was that thymic repertoires overlapped highly among unrelated individuals.

The V call is TRBV4-2, the J call TRBJ2-3, with 12 bases that match TRBD2. This receptor was obtained from a boy in the first two years of life with a congenital heart defect. The sequenced sample was thymocytes. The CDR3 DNA reads as TGTGCCAGCAGCCAATGGGGACACAAACTAGCGGGAGGTAGCTCGGGGACGCAGTATTTT. Its protein is CASSQWGHKLAGGSSGTQYF.